This passage covers 7 T cell receptor beta chains from one sample sequenced in a study of early stage breast cancer tumors. TCRdb keeps only in-frame clones here, not all; method: immunoSEQ multiplex PCR. Among tens of thousands of clones listed, about 78% were seen once. The sequencing input was blood. The receptors derive from a person in their fifties with breast cancer.

Comment on this clone: The junction departs from germline at one end; a sequencing error may be responsible. V gene TRBV5-4 combines with J gene TRBJ1-3; the D gene is possibly TRBD1 (5 bases). The CDR3 covers 14 residues. Germline CDR1 and CDR2: SGHNT and YYREEE (reference sequence). The CDR3, as DNA: TGTGCCAGCAGCTTAGACAGCGTTGGGAACACTATATATTTT. As protein: CASSLDSVGNTIYF.

The chain carries TRBV6-6 and TRBJ1-4; 9 bases are shared with TRBD1. Germline CDR1 reads MNHNY; CDR2 reads SVGAGI (reference sequence). This CDR3 has 15 amino acids. Unmatched junction bases numbered 3, after V lost 0 bases and J lost 7 bases. In DNA form, the CDR3 reads TGTGCCAGCAGTTACTCGGGACAGGGTGGTGAAAAACTGTTTTTT. Encoded protein: CASSYSGQGGEKLFF.

The rearrangement joins TRBV7-9 to TRBJ2-7, with 9 bases lining up with TRBD2. The CDR3 extends over 16 amino acids. In germline, CDR1 is SEHNR, CDR2 FQNEAQ (reference sequence). V lost 0 bases to trimming and J lost 2 bases; unmatched junction nucleotides: 5. The CDR3 bases are TGTGCCAGCAGCTTAGCCATGGGCGGGAGGGCCTACGAGCAGTACTTC. Protein: CASSLAMGGRAYEQYF.

CDR3 nucleotides: TGTGCCAGTAAGGCGAGAGTAGCGGGGACAGATACGCAGTATTTT. It encodes CASKARVAGTDTQYF. The rearrangement joins TRBV19 to TRBJ2-3; 8 nucleotides match TRBD2. The CDR3 is 15 amino acids. The V and J ends lost 7 bases and 3 bases, in that order; junction bases with no gene match: 9. CDR1 and CDR2 (germline): LNHDA, SQIVND (reference sequence).

The rearrangement uses TRBV6-5 and TRBJ2-7; 7 bases fit TRBD2. V was pared by 4 bases and J by 2 bases, with 11 bases of the junction left unmatched. CDR3 length: 16 amino acids. Per germline, CDR1 MNHEY and CDR2 SVGAGI. The CDR3 spells CASSFASGNIPYEQYF. CDR3 coding DNA: TGTGCCAGCAGTTTCGCGAGCGGGAACATCCCCTACGAGCAGTACTTC.

The chain recombines TRBV9 with TRBJ1-2; the match to TRBD1 covers 7 bases. Germline lookup yields CDR1 SGDLS and CDR2 YYNGEE. The V and J ends lost 0 bases and 1 base, in that order; junction bases with no gene match: 12. The CDR3 totals 18 residues. CDR3 region: CASSVAGGGTDFNYGYTF. The DNA for the CDR3 is TGTGCCAGCAGCGTAGCGGGAGGGGGGACAGATTTTAACTATGGCTACACCTTC.

This clone was seen a handful of times. The V gene is TRBV6-4, the J gene TRBJ2-3, with TRBD1 identical over 9 bases. After removal of 4 bases from V and 4 bases from J, the junction contained 3 bases not matched to a gene. The CDR3 spans 14 residues. The germline gives CDR1 MRHNA, CDR2 SNTAGT. For the CDR3, the DNA is TGTGCCAGCAGTGCGGGACAGGGTGCAGATACGCAGTATTTT. Its translation: CASSAGQGADTQYF.